Below are 5 T cell receptor beta chains sequenced from a single sample in a study of T-cell memory formation after mild COVID-19. TCRdb re-analysed the 5' RACE reads in MiXCR, keeping a single row per CDR3 protein. Among fewer than 500,000 distinct CDR3 sequences listed, around a quarter were seen once. Material for sequencing was PBMCs or a T cell subset sorted from them (not recorded which). These receptors were collected from an adult woman who had mild COVID-19 (a few samples of this study predate the infection). Cell type and time point are not known.

This chain joins TRBV5-8 and TRBJ2-7; 7 bases are a match to TRBD1. V lost 2 bases and J lost 3; bases outside the gene matches: 8. The germline gives CDR1 SGHTS, CDR2 YDEGEE. CDR3 length: 15 amino acids. The CDR3 loop is CASSLSGQAYYEQYF. DNA of the CDR3: TGTGCCAGCAGCTTATCCGGACAGGCGTACTACGAGCAGTACTTC.

This clonotype was recorded at least ten times. V is TRBV5-5 and J is TRBJ2-2, with D uncertain. Trimming left V 5 bases short and J 2 bases short, with 10 bases between. This CDR3 is 14 amino acids long. Germline loops: CDR1 SGHKS, CDR2 YYEKEE (reference sequence). The CDR3 sequence is CASSLGPNTGELFF. The CDR3 DNA sequence: TGTGCCAGCAGTTTAGGGCCTAACACCGGGGAGCTGTTTTTT.

This clonotype appeared a few times. This chain connects TRBV7-3 to TRBJ2-2; unclear D gene. Germline V gene lookup returns CDR1 SGHTA and CDR2 FQGTGA. The V gene lost 2 bases and the J gene lost 7 bases, with 11 bases spanning the gap. CDR3 length equals 14 residues. The CDR3 here is CASSLGPKSGELFF. Here the CDR3 DNA reads TGTGCCAGCAGCTTAGGCCCGAAGAGCGGGGAGCTGTTTTTT.

This clonotype was counted a few times. The chain links TRBV5-6 to TRBJ2-2; D remains ambiguous. Germline CDR1 is SGHDT and CDR2 is YYEEEE. The CDR3 is 15 amino acids. Trimming pared 2 bases from V and 5 bases from J, leaving 13 bases between. Written as DNA, the CDR3 is TGTGCCAGCAGCTTCAGTCCGAAGGTGACCGGGGAGCTGTTTTTT. Its protein is CASSFSPKVTGELFF.

This clonotype has just a few counts. This sequence joins TRBV4-3 and TRBJ1-1; TRBD1 matches at 7 bases. This CDR3 spans 15 amino acids. Losses at the gene ends were 4 bases for V and 5 bases for J; bases not matched to a gene: 10. Germline lookup yields CDR1 LGHNA and CDR2 YSLEER. The CDR3 DNA reads TGCGCCAGCAGCCGGGAGACAGGGATACAAACTGAAGCTTTCTTT. Translation: CASSRETGIQTEAFF.